One sample yielded the 14 T cell receptor beta chains listed below, sequenced in a study of shared clonotypes between healthy human individuals. Libraries were prepared by immunoSEQ multiplex PCR; TCRdb keeps only in-frame clonotypes and omits some of them. The table lists almost 750,000 clones, 72% of them singletons, with approximately 2% in the top ten. The sequenced sample consisted of memory CD4+ T cells sorted from blood. As for subset: CD45RA-negative fraction. Receptor source: a woman in her 30s in good health.

A note on this clone: The sample carries other DNA sequences with the same CDR3. This chain uses TRBV28 with TRBJ1-1; D is undetermined. Trimming pared 3 bases from V and 2 bases from J, leaving 7 bases between. CDR1 and CDR2 from the germline V gene are MDHEN and SYDVKM. The CDR3 runs to 13 residues. DNA for the CDR3: TGTGCCAGCAGTTTTCCAGAAAACACTGAAGCTTTCTTT. It codes for CASSFPENTEAFF.

In regard to this clone: Mismatch with germline at one junction end may stem from a read error. This rearrangement joins TRBV9 to TRBJ2-4; tentatively, D is TRBD2 (6 bases). CDR1 is SGDLS, CDR2 YYNGEE, per germline. The CDR3 covers 14 residues. This CDR3 is CASSGEGRKSIQYF. In nucleotides, the CDR3 is TGTGCCAGCAGCGGAGAAGGGAGGAAAAGCATTCAGTACTTC.

CDR3 sequence (DNA): TGTGCCAGCAGCTCAGAGGCTTGGTATGGCTACACCTTC. Translation gives CASSSEAWYGYTF. The chain uses TRBV28 and TRBJ1-2; D remains unclear. Germline V gives CDR1 MDHEN, CDR2 SYDVKM. The CDR3 is made up of 13 amino acids. V was shortened by 6 bases and J by 5 bases, with 13 bases between the two germline ends.

This chain links TRBV28 with TRBJ1-5; D remains ambiguous. V was pared by 7 bases and J by 1 base, with 17 bases between. The CDR3 has 16 residues. Germline loops: CDR1 MDHEN, CDR2 SYDVKM. The DNA for the CDR3 is TGTGCCAGCAATGTCCGGGCCCCGGGAAGCAATCAGCCCCAGCATTTT. It encodes CASNVRAPGSNQPQHF.

This chain uses TRBV28 with TRBJ2-6, with D perhaps being TRBD1 or TRBD2 (6 bases each). The germline V gene encodes CDR1 MDHEN and CDR2 SYDVKM. V shed 3 bases and J shed 4 bases, with 13 bases lying between them. The CDR3 extends over 16 amino acids. As DNA, the CDR3 is TGTGCCAGCAGTTTGGGGGGCGCGGCCGGGGCCAACGTCCTGACTTTC. Translation gives CASSLGGAAGANVLTF.

In DNA form, the CDR3 reads TGTGCCAGCAGCTTAGACCGCAATGAGCAGTTCTTC. Translated, it gives CASSLDRNEQFF. The chain links TRBV11-1 to TRBJ2-1; D remains unclear. This CDR3 has 12 residues. In germline, CDR1 is SGHAT, CDR2 FQDESV (reference sequence). Between the trimmed V and J ends, which lost 1 base and 6 bases, there was a span of 4 bases.

The chain uses TRBV19 and TRBJ2-1; 9 nucleotides align to TRBD2. The germline V gene encodes CDR1 LNHDA and CDR2 SQIVND (reference sequence). The CDR3 length is 14 residues. Unmatched junction bases numbered 4, after V lost 5 bases and J lost 5 bases. Here the CDR3 reads CASSVSGRHNEQFF. Written as DNA, the CDR3 is TGTGCCAGTAGTGTTAGCGGGAGACACAATGAGCAGTTCTTC.

The rearrangement joins TRBV5-6 to TRBJ2-2; no clear D gene. The V gene lost 1 base and the J gene lost 7 bases, with 11 bases spanning the gap. CDR3 size: 14 residues. Germline-derived CDR1 and CDR2 are SGHDT and YYEEEE. The CDR3 region is CASSLRQFYGELFF. The CDR3, as DNA: TGTGCCAGCAGCTTGAGGCAGTTTTACGGGGAGCTGTTTTTT.

This clone showed up many times. The chain links TRBV5-1 to TRBJ2-1; 8 bases line up with TRBD2. This CDR3 has 15 residues. The V gene end was trimmed by 5 bases and the J gene end by 5 bases; junction bases not matched to a gene: 9. CDR1 and CDR2 (germline): SGHRS, YFSETQ. DNA of the CDR3: TGCGCCAGCAGAGAGAGCGGGAGATCCCACAATGAGCAGTTCTTC. Translating it yields CASRESGRSHNEQFF.

The rearrangement joins TRBV11-2 to TRBJ2-2; D is perhaps TRBD1 or TRBD2 (5 bases each). V lost 5 bases to trimming and J lost 0 bases, with 13 bases between them. The CDR3 totals 16 residues. Germline V gene sequence: CDR1 SGHAT, CDR2 FQNNGV. CDR3 loop: CASSPRGGTNTGELFF. DNA of the CDR3: TGTGCCAGCAGCCCACGTGGGGGAACGAACACCGGGGAGCTGTTTTTT.

The chain couples TRBV5-1 to TRBJ2-1, with a possible D match to TRBD2 (5 bases). V shed 6 bases and J shed 8 bases, with 18 bases lying between them. Germline CDR1 and CDR2: SGHRS and YFSETQ. CDR3 length: 14 amino acids. As DNA, the CDR3 is TGCGCCAGCACCCTAACTTATAAGAGGGATGAGCAGTTCTTC. This gives the protein CASTLTYKRDEQFF.

This sequence joins TRBV11-2 and TRBJ2-3; D is undetermined. Germline V gene lookup returns CDR1 SGHAT and CDR2 FQNNGV. CDR3 length: 15 amino acids. V was shortened by 2 bases and J by 7 bases, with 16 bases between the two germline ends. CDR3 sequence (DNA): TGTGCCAGCAGCTTAAGGTCCATCTCACCTCATACGCAGTATTTT. Amino acid sequence: CASSLRSISPHTQYF.

The chain carries TRBV7-9 and TRBJ2-1, with 8 bases identical to TRBD2. V dropped 1 base and J dropped 10; count of bases not matched to a gene: 6. This CDR3 spans 14 amino acids. Germline CDR1 SEHNR, CDR2 FQNEAQ (reference sequence). DNA of the CDR3: TGTGCCAGCAGCTTAGACGGGAGGGCCGTCGAGCAGTTCTTC. Its translation is CASSLDGRAVEQFF.

This clone was seen once. The chain joins TRBV7-2 to TRBJ1-5; D is undetermined. V shed 1 base and J shed 2 bases, with 12 bases lying between them. This CDR3 is built from 16 residues. Looked up from germline, CDR1 is SGHTA and CDR2 is FQGNSA. CDR3 nucleotide sequence: TGTGCCAGCAGCTTAGTTGTCCTAGTAGGCAATCAGCCCCAGCATTTT. Protein sequence: CASSLVVLVGNQPQHF.